This T cell receptor beta chain came from a study of blood T cell repertoires in COVID-19 (TCRdb year 2020). General notes on the study: Samples from collaborators originated in the United States, Italy and Spain and spanned both the acute and convalescent phases of COVID-19. The material from the prospective study consisted of cDNA or gDNA derived from T cells, B-cell-depleted T cells, or PBMCs. Deeply sampled blood TCRbeta repertoires from subjects exposed to, actively infected with, or recovered from COVID-19 were included in the dataset. The repertoires were made available in a free public database intended to serve as a resource for research on the immune response to SARS-CoV-2. The samples were drawn from two sources: the first 160 participants of the ongoing ImmuneRACE study, and 1,000 to 1,500 subjects contributed by 6 global collaborators. Nearly every sample came with metadata listing a de-identified subject ID, COVID-19 status, age in years and sex. Where HLA class I and class II types were available, the types were taken from metadata supplied by the sample provider, not from assay-based typing. What the study reported, not specific to this receptor: The quantity of clinical and demographic metadata differed by source and by participant and was supplied without curation.

On this clone: Which antigen it targets is not known. No much larger clonotype is one base removed from it; base qualities were not supplied.

The immunoSEQ Assay, a bias-controlled multiplex PCR, was used to amplify TCRbeta CDR3 regions from genomic DNA. In the original analysis: The number of nucleated cells in each sample was estimated from the amplification of reference gene primers within the assay. To quantify the absolute abundance of each unique TCRbeta CDR3 rearrangement, sequence reads were collapsed and filtered. Productive Simpson clonality was computed per sample as the square root of Simpson's diversity index over productive rearrangements. TCRdb obtained this table from immuneACCESS and retained in-frame rearrangements with V and J assigned. These tables miss some clones; where compared with another copy, unresolved V genes account for less than half of the shortfall, and the remainder is unexplained. V and J calls and clone size are as listed in that table; D and trimming were resolved from the DNA. The sample table contains about 250,000 clones; only one count was recorded for around 89% of them. The top ten constitute roughly 10% of the sample.

Based on the germline V gene, the CDR1 and CDR2 sequences are MNHEY and SVGEGT. From its cysteine to its phenylalanine, the CDR3 spans 17 amino acids. The only DNA kept is the CDR3, 51 bases in frame from the first base. The junction shows trimming of 1 base on V and 2 bases on J, and the gene matches do not reach 10 bases of it. In the prospective study, participants were roughly 18 to 95 years old, resided in under 30 geographic areas of the United States, and were enrolled through a virtual design. To assign participants to cohorts, the prospective study relied on clinical history that participants themselves reported in a screening survey and a study questionnaire. Recovered participants in ImmuneRACE Cohort 3 were defined by two consecutive negative NP/OP PCR tests, clearance by a healthcare professional, or resolution of symptoms. Each participant in the prospective study had whole blood, serum and a nasopharyngeal or oropharyngeal swab collected by mobile phlebotomists. Prospective study participants could optionally give additional blood draws and questionnaires over a roughly 2-month period. Blood samples from the prospective study were shipped frozen or at room temperature prior to DNA extraction.

This TCR was sampled from a man between 40 and 49 years old who had recovered from COVID-19. The sequenced sample was PBMCs or T cells enriched from blood (not recorded which). The sequence links TRBV6-2 or TRBV6-3 to TRBJ2-7; TRBD2 aligns with 8 central bases. The DNA sequence follows: TGTGCCAGCAGTTACTGGGCTTCAGAGCGGGAGACCTACGAGCAGTACTTC. Its protein reads: CASSYWASERETYEQYF.